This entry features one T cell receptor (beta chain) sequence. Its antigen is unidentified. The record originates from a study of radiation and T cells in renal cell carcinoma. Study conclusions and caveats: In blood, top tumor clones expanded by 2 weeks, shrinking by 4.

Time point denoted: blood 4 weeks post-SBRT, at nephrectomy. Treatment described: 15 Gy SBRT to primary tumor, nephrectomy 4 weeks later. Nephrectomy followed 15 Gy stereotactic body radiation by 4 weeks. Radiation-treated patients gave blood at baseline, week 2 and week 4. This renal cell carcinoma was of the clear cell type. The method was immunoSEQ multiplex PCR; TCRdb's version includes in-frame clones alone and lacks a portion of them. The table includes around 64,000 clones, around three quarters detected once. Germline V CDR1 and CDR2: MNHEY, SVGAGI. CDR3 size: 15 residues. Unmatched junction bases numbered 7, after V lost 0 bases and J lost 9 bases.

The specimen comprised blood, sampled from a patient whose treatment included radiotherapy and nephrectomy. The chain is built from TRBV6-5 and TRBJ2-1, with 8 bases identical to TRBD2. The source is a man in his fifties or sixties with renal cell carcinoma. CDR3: CASSYSIGGAGEQFF. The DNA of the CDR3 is TGTGCCAGCAGTTACTCGATCGGGGGGGCCGGTGAGCAGTTCTTC.